The clone carrying this T cell receptor (beta chain) was recorded many times. The source of the sample is a study of T cells of healthy individuals. MiXCR, run by TCRdb on the 5' RACE reads, gives a single entry per CDR3 protein. The sample has about 96,000 distinct CDR3 sequences, roughly 15% seen once; the top ten hold under 7.5%. The CDR3 runs 15 residues. Germline loops: CDR1 ENHRY, CDR2 SYGVKD. V lost 10 bases to trimming and J lost 0 bases, with 18 bases between them. The rearrangement links TRBV10-3 to TRBJ1-1, with D uncertain. This clonotype was obtained from a human donor in good health. The CDR3 sequence is CAKRTNLTMNTEAFF. The CDR3 DNA reads as TGTGCCAAACGAACTAACCTAACCATGAACACTGAAGCTTTCTTT.